One sample yielded the 32 T cell receptor beta chains listed below, sequenced in a study of cytomegalovirus exposure and HLA in healthy donors. Use of 60 Vbeta and 13 Jbeta primers characterized the PCR. Some clones are missing from TCRdb's copy, which holds only in-frame ones; the method was immunoSEQ multiplex PCR. In the table there are 150,000 or so clones, around 72% of which are singletons. Specimen: PBMCs. The source of these receptors is a woman aged 50 to 60 in good health and CMV-seropositive.

The V and J genes are TRBV30 and TRBJ1-1; TRBD1 agrees at 7 bases. Looked up from germline, CDR1 is GTSNPN and CDR2 is SVGIG (reference sequence). This CDR3 region has 13 residues. V shed 0 bases, J shed 4 bases, and the junction held 2 bases outside the gene matches. DNA of the CDR3: TGTGCCTGGAGTGTTGGGACAGCCACTGAAGCTTTCTTT. Protein sequence: CAWSVGTATEAFF.

The gene calls are TRBV27 and TRBJ1-2; D is perhaps TRBD1 (5 bases). CDR3 length: 13 residues. Germline V lookup: CDR1 MNHEY, CDR2 SMNVEV (reference sequence). V lost 2 bases and J lost 8, with 12 bases in between. The CDR3 reads CASSLGQGGGYTF. In nucleotides, the CDR3 is TGTGCCAGCAGTTTAGGGCAGGGCGGCGGCTACACCTTC.

CDR3 residues: CASSKLEREYTDTQYF. The CDR3 DNA follows: TGTGCCAGCAGCAAACTGGAGCGGGAGTACACAGATACGCAGTATTTT. V usage is TRBV21-1 and J usage is TRBJ2-3; the tabulated D call, TRBD2, remains unverified against the DNA. TRBV21-1 is reported as a pseudogene. The CDR3 covers 16 residues.

V is TRBV28 and J is TRBJ1-1; possible D gene TRBD1, 5 bases. Germline V gives CDR1 MDHEN, CDR2 SYDVKM. This CDR3 is 15 amino acids long. V lost 4 bases to trimming and J lost 5 bases, with 17 bases between them. CDR3 residues: CASSSVGGERTEAFF. The CDR3 DNA is TGTGCCAGCAGTTCTGTGGGGGGGGAGAGGACTGAAGCTTTCTTT.

Within the sample, this clone is medium-sized. The CDR3 DNA follows: TGTGCCAGCAGCTTGGGGCAGGGGATGGAGCCCCAGCATTTT. Protein sequence: CASSLGQGMEPQHF. This chain uses TRBV5-5 with TRBJ1-5; TRBD1 might be the D (6 bases). The germline V and J ends were trimmed by 0 bases and 8 bases, with 12 bases remaining between them. This CDR3 has 14 residues. Germline values: CDR1 SGHKS, CDR2 YYEKEE (reference sequence).

This clone was observed a few times. The CDR3 region is CASSPLQGYNEQFF. CDR3 DNA: TGTGCCAGCAGCCCTCTGCAGGGCTACAATGAGCAGTTCTTC. The chain couples TRBV11-2 to TRBJ2-1; weak D call: TRBD1 (5 bases). CDR1 and CDR2 (germline): SGHAT, FQNNGV. The CDR3 runs 14 residues. Trimming shortened V by 5 bases and J by 3 bases, and 11 bases separated the two germline ends.

In nucleotides, the CDR3 is TGTGCCAGCAGCTTGATGGCGGGGGGTTCCTACGAGCAGTACTTC. This encodes CASSLMAGGSYEQYF. V gene TRBV5-5 combines with J gene TRBJ2-7; 8 positions agree with TRBD2. The CDR3 is 15 residues long. CDR1 SGHKS and CDR2 YYEKEE come from the germline V gene (reference sequence). Trimming at V came to 1 base and at J to 1 base, leaving 4 bases not matched to a gene.

This clone came up a few times. In nucleotides, the CDR3 is TGTGCCAGCAGTCCGAGGGGGAACTATGGCTACACCTTC. As protein: CASSPRGNYGYTF. The V gene is TRBV28, the J gene TRBJ1-2, with D perhaps TRBD1 (6 bases). CDR1 is MDHEN and CDR2 is SYDVKM in the germline V gene. The CDR3 contains 13 residues. V gave up 5 bases and J gave up 2 bases, with 9 bases separating them.

This rearrangement joins TRBV29-1 to TRBJ2-1; no clear D. The germline CDR1 and CDR2 sequences are SQVTM and ANQGSEA. This CDR3 comprises 12 residues. V was pared by 5 bases and J by 2 bases, with 7 bases between. This chain's CDR3 is CSVLTPYNEQFF. CDR3 in DNA: TGCAGCGTTCTGACACCCTACAATGAGCAGTTCTTC.

This chain uses TRBV28 with TRBJ2-7, with D possibly being TRBD1 (5 bases). CDR3 size: 14 residues. CDR1 and CDR2 (germline): MDHEN, SYDVKM. V lost 6 bases and J lost 0, with 12 bases in between. The CDR3 DNA is TGTGCCAGCAGACCAAGTGGGGCCTCCTACGAGCAGTACTTC. This encodes CASRPSGASYEQYF. The full variable domain, completed using reference TRBV28 and TRBJ2-7, is DVKVTQSSRYLVKRTGEKVFLECVQDMDHENMFWYRQDPGLGLRLIYFSYDVKMKEKGDIPEGYSVSREKKERFSLILESASTNQTSMYLCASRPSGASYEQYFGPGTRLTVT.

This clone turned up a few times. This chain links TRBV19 with TRBJ2-1; TRBD2 matches at 9 bases. There are 18 residues in the CDR3. The V gene's germline CDR1 is LNHDA and CDR2 SQIVND (reference sequence). V lost 7 bases to trimming and J lost 2 bases; unmatched junction nucleotides: 15. The CDR3 region has the DNA TGTGCCAGTAACCCGACCGGGACTAGCTATAACGCCTACAATGAGCAGTTCTTC. Amino acids: CASNPTGTSYNAYNEQFF.

The chain employs TRBV7-2 and TRBJ2-5, with D possibly matching TRBD2 (5 bases). This CDR3 is 12 amino acids long. V shed 6 bases and J shed 6 bases, with 11 bases lying between them. Germline values: CDR1 SGHTA, CDR2 FQGNSA. The CDR3 DNA is TGTGCCAGCAGTTTATCCGGGAAGACCCAGTACTTC. Translated: CASSLSGKTQYF.

This clone occurred once. V is TRBV30 and J is TRBJ1-4; 8 bases fit TRBD1. After removal of 5 bases from V and 7 bases from J, the junction contained 9 bases not matched to a gene. Germline CDR1 GTSNPN, CDR2 SVGIG (reference sequence). The CDR3 contains 14 residues. As DNA, the CDR3 is TGTGCCTGGGGTCTTCAGGGGGCCGGTGAAAAACTGTTTTTT. It translates to CAWGLQGAGEKLFF.

This clone was found a few times. V and J are TRBV5-6 and TRBJ1-5, with no clear D. CDR1 and CDR2 (germline): SGHDT, YYEEEE. The CDR3 totals 12 residues. V lost 4 bases to trimming and J lost 5 bases, with 7 bases between them. CDR3 DNA: TGTGCCAGCAGCCTGGCGGATCAGCCCCAGCATTTT. It is translated as CASSLADQPQHF.

J is TRBJ2-5 and V is TRBV2; 12 bases line up with TRBD2. The V gene's germline CDR1 is SNHLY and CDR2 FYNNEI. V lost 8 bases to trimming and J lost 1 base; unmatched junction nucleotides: 8. CDR3 length: 16 amino acids. As DNA, the CDR3 is TGTGCCAGCTCCATGTCTAGCGGGGGGGGCCAAGAGACCCAGTACTTC. Translated: CASSMSSGGGQETQYF.

As DNA, the CDR3 is TGTGCCAGTAGTGTTCGGGGTCTGGGCTACACCTTC. It specifies CASSVRGLGYTF. The genes are TRBV19 and TRBJ1-2; D gene ambiguous. Germline assignment: CDR1 LNHDA and CDR2 SQIVND (reference sequence). The ends were cut back, 5 bases at V and 8 bases at J, with 12 bases in the middle. The CDR3 has 12 amino acids.

The V call is TRBV9, the J call TRBJ2-1; tentatively, D is TRBD1 (5 bases). The CDR3 sequence is 23 residues long. The ends were cut back, 2 bases at V and 0 bases at J, with 33 bases in the middle. Per germline, CDR1 SGDLS and CDR2 YYNGEE. The DNA of the CDR3 is TGTGCCAGCAGCGTCCGGGCCCCGGGTCTCAAGGTAGGGGAAGGTGGCTCCTACAATGAGCAGTTCTTC. This gives the protein CASSVRAPGLKVGEGGSYNEQFF.

V usage is TRBV7-8 and J usage is TRBJ2-3; TRBD2 might be the D (6 bases). In germline, CDR1 is SGHVS, CDR2 FQNEAQ. V gave up 5 bases and J gave up 0 bases, with 12 bases separating them. The CDR3 contains 15 residues. CDR3 in DNA: TGTGCCAGCAGCCCGGGACTTTTAAGCACAGATACGCAGTATTTT. It translates to CASSPGLLSTDTQYF.

With respect to this clone: At one of its ends the junction is not consistent with the germline gene, which may arise from a read error. The chain recombines TRBV9 with TRBJ2-6; maybe TRBD1 (5 bases). This CDR3 spans 15 amino acids. CDR1 and CDR2 from the germline V gene are SGDLS and YYNGEE. CDR3 in DNA: TGTGCCTGGCAGGCAGGGATAGCTGGGGCCAACGTCCCGACTTTC. Translation: CAWQAGIAGANVPTF.

The genes are TRBV29-1 and TRBJ2-7; 8 bases are shared with TRBD1. CDR1 and CDR2 from the germline V gene are SQVTM and ANQGSEA. V was pared by 6 bases and J by 2 bases, with 9 bases of the junction left unmatched. The CDR3 length is 14 residues. The CDR3 region is CSVGSGGYAYEQYF. DNA of the CDR3: TGCAGCGTCGGATCAGGGGGCTACGCCTACGAGCAGTACTTC.

This clone was counted between two and nine times. The J gene is TRBJ1-5, the V gene TRBV6-4; D call uncertain. The CDR3 is 13 amino acids. With 4 bases removed from V and 3 bases from J, the gap between germline ends came to 7 bases. Looked up from germline, CDR1 is MRHNA and CDR2 is SNTAGT. The CDR3 nucleotides are TGTGCCAGCAGTGCGGGGATCAATCAGCCCCAGCATTTT. Its protein product is CASSAGINQPQHF.

The rearrangement joins TRBV11-3 to TRBJ2-1, with a tentative D call TRBD2 (5 bases). V was trimmed by 4 bases and J by 5 bases, leaving 9 bases between them. Germline CDR1 is SGHNT and CDR2 is YENEEA. There are 13 residues in the CDR3. The CDR3 nucleotides are TGTGCCAGCAGCTCTGGACTTCACAATGAGCAGTTCTTC. Its protein is CASSSGLHNEQFF.

Concerning this clone: Additional DNA sequences in this sample encode the identical CDR3. The rearrangement uses TRBV19 and TRBJ1-2, with TRBD1 as a possible D gene (6 bases). The V and J ends lost 5 bases and 0 bases respectively, with 16 bases between them. The CDR3 spans 16 residues. Germline CDR1 LNHDA, CDR2 SQIVND (reference sequence). The CDR3 spells CASSLQGTLANYGYTF. The CDR3, as DNA: TGTGCCAGTAGTCTACAGGGCACTCTAGCTAACTATGGCTACACCTTC.

The chain combines TRBV5-7 with TRBJ1-2, with 7 bases matching TRBD1. TRBV5-7 carries the ORF label, with uncertain function. This CDR3 region has 14 residues. V was pared by 0 bases and J by 8 bases, with 7 bases of the junction left unmatched. The CDR3 coding sequence is TGTGCCAGCAGCTTGGGACAGGGTTCTAACGGCTACACCTTC. It encodes CASSLGQGSNGYTF.

This clone was picked up one time. This rearrangement joins TRBV30 to TRBJ1-1, with D possibly matching TRBD1 (5 bases). The CDR3 has 15 residues. Germline V CDR1 and CDR2: GTSNPN, SVGIG (reference sequence). V lost 0 bases, J lost 6 bases, and 17 bases lay in between. The CDR3 DNA reads as TGTGCCTGGAGTGTATTAGGGGCCGGCCGCCCTGAAGCTTTCTTT. It is translated as CAWSVLGAGRPEAFF. The whole variable domain, remainder taken from reference TRBV30 and TRBJ1-1, is SQTIHQWPATLVQPVGSPLSLECTVEGTSNPNLYWYRQAAGRGLQLLFYSVGIGQISSEVPQNLSASRPQDRQFILSSKKLLLSDSGFYLCAWSVLGAGRPEAFFGQGTRLTVV.

This chain uses TRBV18 with TRBJ2-5; no clear D gene. The CDR3 is made up of 13 amino acids. With 8 bases removed from V and 4 bases from J, the gap between germline ends came to 14 bases. Looked up from germline, CDR1 is KGHSH and CDR2 is LQKENI. The chain's CDR3 is CASRGNIAETQYF. DNA for the CDR3: TGTGCCAGCCGCGGTAATATTGCAGAGACCCAGTACTTC.

This clone was found a few times. The chain uses TRBV11-3 and TRBJ2-1; 8 bases match TRBD2. This CDR3 comprises 15 residues. Germline V gene sequence: CDR1 SGHNT, CDR2 YENEEA. The ends lost 6 bases at V and 6 bases at J; junction bases unmatched: 10. The CDR3 DNA is TGTGCCAGCAGTGAAGCGGGAGCATGGGGCAATGAGCAGTTCTTC. This translates into CASSEAGAWGNEQFF.

The rearrangement joins TRBV18 to TRBJ1-3; TRBD1 might be the D (6 bases). The CDR3 length is 17 residues. CDR1 is KGHSH and CDR2 is LQKENI in the germline V gene. Trimming shortened V by 3 bases and J by 0 bases, and 15 bases separated the two germline ends. The CDR3 spells CASSPMDSPLSGNTIYF. In nucleotides, the CDR3 is TGTGCCAGCTCACCTATGGACAGCCCTCTCTCTGGAAACACCATATATTTT.

This clone showed up just once. The chain combines TRBV4-1 with TRBJ2-2, with a tentative D call TRBD1 (5 bases). There are 15 residues in the CDR3. The V end lost 1 base, the J end lost 1 base, and 7 bases lay between the germline ends. Germline CDR1 reads MGHRA; CDR2 reads YSYEKL. In nucleotides, the CDR3 is TGCGCCAGCAGCCAAGGGCAGGGGAACACCGGGGAGCTGTTTTTT. Its translation: CASSQGQGNTGELFF.

This clone was detected once. V is TRBV6-6 and J is TRBJ2-3; TRBD2 is a possible D gene (5 bases). This CDR3 is built from 16 residues. The germline V and J ends were trimmed by 2 bases and 0 bases, with 12 bases remaining between them. The germline V gene has CDR1 MNHNY and CDR2 SVGAGI (reference sequence). The CDR3 loop is CASSYGASFSTDTQYF. Written as DNA, the CDR3 is TGTGCCAGCAGTTACGGAGCTAGCTTTAGCACAGATACGCAGTATTTT.

The rearrangement joins TRBV11-3 to TRBJ2-7; no firm D call. CDR1 SGHNT and CDR2 YENEEA come from the germline V gene. V lost 3 bases and J 5 bases, leaving 5 bases between the germline ends. The CDR3 spans 11 residues. The CDR3 sequence: CASSFRDEQYF. CDR3 DNA sequence: TGTGCCAGCAGCTTTCGGGACGAGCAGTACTTC.

This rearrangement joins TRBV7-6 to TRBJ1-1; D gene ambiguous. Germline CDR1 reads SGHVS; CDR2 reads FNYEAQ. This CDR3 is 16 amino acids long. Trimming shortened V by 2 bases and J by 4 bases, and 17 bases separated the two germline ends. The CDR3 here is CASSLLSVGEGTEAFF. Written as DNA, the CDR3 is TGTGCCAGCAGCTTATTGTCGGTGGGAGAAGGCACTGAAGCTTTCTTT. The whole variable domain, filled in from reference TRBV7-6 and TRBJ1-1, reads GAGVSQSPRYKVTKRGQDVALRCDPISGHVSLYWYRQALGQGPEFLTYFNYEAQQDKSGLPNDRFSAERPEGSISTLTIQRTEQRDSAMYRCASSLLSVGEGTEAFFGQGTRLTVV.